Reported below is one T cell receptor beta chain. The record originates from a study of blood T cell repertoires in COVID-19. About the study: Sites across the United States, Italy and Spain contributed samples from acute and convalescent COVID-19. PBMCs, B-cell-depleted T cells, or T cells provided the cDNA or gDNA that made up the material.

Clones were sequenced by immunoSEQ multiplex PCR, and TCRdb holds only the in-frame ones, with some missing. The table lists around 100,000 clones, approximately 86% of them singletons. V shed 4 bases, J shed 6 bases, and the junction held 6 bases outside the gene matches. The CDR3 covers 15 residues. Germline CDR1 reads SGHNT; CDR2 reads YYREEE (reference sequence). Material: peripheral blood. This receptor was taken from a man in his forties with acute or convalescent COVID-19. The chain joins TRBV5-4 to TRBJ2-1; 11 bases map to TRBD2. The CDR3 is CASSLPGTSGNEQFF. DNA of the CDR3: TGTGCCAGCAGCCTCCCCGGGACTAGCGGCAATGAGCAGTTCTTC.